In its sample, the clone carrying this T cell receptor beta chain was seen a few times. Germline-derived CDR1 and CDR2 are SGHTA and FQGTGA. V was shortened by 5 bases and J by 0 bases, with 10 bases between the two germline ends. There are 14 residues in the CDR3. This table comes from immunoSEQ multiplex PCR, and its TCRdb copy is limited to in-frame clones, with some not included. Of some 76,000 clones in the sample, around four fifths were seen once. This entry is derived from a study of OX40 agonist ivuxolimab in advanced cancers. Across the study: A history of anti-PD-1, anti-PD-L1 or anti-CTLA-4 therapy was acceptable, and about 37% had some.

This TCR was recovered from an adult with an advanced solid tumor such as melanoma, head and neck, liver or kidney cancer. V usage is TRBV7-3 and J usage is TRBJ1-2; a possible D gene is TRBD1 (6 bases). The sequencing used CD4+ or CD8+ T cells sorted from blood, collected in a trial of the OX40 agonist ivuxolimab. In DNA form, the CDR3 reads TGTGCCAGCAGCGAACAGGGATCTAACTATGGCTACACCTTC. This translates into CASSEQGSNYGYTF.